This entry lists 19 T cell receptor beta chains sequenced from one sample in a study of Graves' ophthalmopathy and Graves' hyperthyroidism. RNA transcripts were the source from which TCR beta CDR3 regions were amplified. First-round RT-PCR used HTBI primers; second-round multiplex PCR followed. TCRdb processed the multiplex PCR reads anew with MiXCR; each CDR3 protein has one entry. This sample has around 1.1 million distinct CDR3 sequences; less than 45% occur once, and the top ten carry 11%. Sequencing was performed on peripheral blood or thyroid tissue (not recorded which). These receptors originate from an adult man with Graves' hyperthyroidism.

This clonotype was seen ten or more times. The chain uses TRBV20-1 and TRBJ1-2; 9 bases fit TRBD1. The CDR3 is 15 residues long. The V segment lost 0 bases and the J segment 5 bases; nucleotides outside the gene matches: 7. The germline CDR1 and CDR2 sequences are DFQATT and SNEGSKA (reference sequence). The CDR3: CSARDVDRGSYGYTF. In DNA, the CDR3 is TGCAGTGCTAGAGATGTGGACAGGGGAAGTTATGGCTACACCTTC.

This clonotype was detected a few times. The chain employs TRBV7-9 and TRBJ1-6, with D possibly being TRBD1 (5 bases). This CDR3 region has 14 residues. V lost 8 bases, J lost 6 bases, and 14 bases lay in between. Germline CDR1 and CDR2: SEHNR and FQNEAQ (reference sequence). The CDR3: CASRGRAANSPLHF. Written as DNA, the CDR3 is TGTGCCAGCCGGGGCAGGGCGGCTAATTCACCCCTCCACTTT.

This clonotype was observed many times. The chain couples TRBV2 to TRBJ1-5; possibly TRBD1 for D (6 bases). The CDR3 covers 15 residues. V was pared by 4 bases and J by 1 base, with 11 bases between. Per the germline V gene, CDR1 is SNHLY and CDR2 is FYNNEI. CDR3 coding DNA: TGTGCCAGCAGTGCACAGGGACTCAGCAATCAGCCCCAGCATTTT. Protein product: CASSAQGLSNQPQHF.

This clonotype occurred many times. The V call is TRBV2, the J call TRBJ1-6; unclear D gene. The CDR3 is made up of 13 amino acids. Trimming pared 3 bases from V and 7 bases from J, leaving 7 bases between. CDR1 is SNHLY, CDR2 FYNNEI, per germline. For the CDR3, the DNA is TGTGCCAGCAGTGAGGACGGCAATTCACCCCTCCACTTT. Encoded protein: CASSEDGNSPLHF.

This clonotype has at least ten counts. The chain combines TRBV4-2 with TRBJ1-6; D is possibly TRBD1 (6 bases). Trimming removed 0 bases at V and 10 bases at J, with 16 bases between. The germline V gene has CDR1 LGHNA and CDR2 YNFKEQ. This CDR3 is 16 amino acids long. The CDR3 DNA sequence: TGTGCCAGCAGCCAAGATCCACAGGGCCTTCAGTCACCCCTCCACTTT. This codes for CASSQDPQGLQSPLHF.

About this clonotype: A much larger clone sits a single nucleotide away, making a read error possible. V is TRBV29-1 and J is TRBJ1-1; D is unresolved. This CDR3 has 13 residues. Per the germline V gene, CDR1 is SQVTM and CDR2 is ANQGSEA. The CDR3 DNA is TGCGGCGTTGTTTCGGGGAGGAACACTGAAGCTTTCTTT. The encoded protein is CGVVSGRNTEAFF.

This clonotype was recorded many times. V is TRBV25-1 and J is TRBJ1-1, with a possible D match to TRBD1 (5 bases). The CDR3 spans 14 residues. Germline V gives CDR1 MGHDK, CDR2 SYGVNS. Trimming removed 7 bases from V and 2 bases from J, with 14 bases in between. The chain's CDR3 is CASIGTGVNTEAFF. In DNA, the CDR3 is TGTGCCAGCATCGGAACAGGAGTTAACACTGAAGCTTTCTTT.

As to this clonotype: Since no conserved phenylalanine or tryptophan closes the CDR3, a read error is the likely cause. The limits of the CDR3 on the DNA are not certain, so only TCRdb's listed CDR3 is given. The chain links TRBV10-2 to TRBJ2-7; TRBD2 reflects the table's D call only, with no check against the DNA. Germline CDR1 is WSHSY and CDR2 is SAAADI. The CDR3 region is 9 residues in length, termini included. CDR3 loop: CASSVGTSG.

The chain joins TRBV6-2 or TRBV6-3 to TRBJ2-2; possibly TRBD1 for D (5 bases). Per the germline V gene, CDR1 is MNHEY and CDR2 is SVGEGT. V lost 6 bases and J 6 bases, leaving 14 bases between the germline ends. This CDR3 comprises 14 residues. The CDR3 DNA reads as TGTGCCAGCAGCCAACCCTTAGGGGCCGGGGAGCTGTTTTTT. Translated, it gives CASSQPLGAGELFF.

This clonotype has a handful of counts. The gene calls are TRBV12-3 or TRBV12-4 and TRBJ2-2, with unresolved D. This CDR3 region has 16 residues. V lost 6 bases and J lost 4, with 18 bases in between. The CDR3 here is CASSPWTRKATGELFF. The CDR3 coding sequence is TGTGCCAGCAGCCCCTGGACGCGCAAGGCCACCGGGGAGCTGTTTTTT.

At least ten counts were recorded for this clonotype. The CDR3 nucleotides are TGTGCCAGCAGCTTAGGGGGAAGGCAAGCTTTCTTT. Amino acids: CASSLGGRQAFF. The rearrangement joins TRBV11-2 to TRBJ1-1; unclear D gene. The germline gives CDR1 SGHAT, CDR2 FQNNGV. The length of the CDR3 is 12 residues. V was clipped by 1 base and J by 9 bases, with 9 bases between them.

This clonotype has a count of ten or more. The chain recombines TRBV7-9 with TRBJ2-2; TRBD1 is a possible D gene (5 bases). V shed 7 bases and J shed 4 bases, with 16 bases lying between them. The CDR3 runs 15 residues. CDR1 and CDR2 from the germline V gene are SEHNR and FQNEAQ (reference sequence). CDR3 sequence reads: CASTRRREGTGELFF. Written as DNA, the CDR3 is TGTGCCAGCACCCGGCGCAGGGAAGGCACCGGGGAGCTGTTTTTT. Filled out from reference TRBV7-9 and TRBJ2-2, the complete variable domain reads DTGVSQNPRHKITKRGQNVTFRCDPISEHNRLYWYRQTLGQGPEFLTYFQNEAQLEKSRLLSDRFSAERPKGSFSTLEIQRTEQGDSAMYLCASTRRREGTGELFFGEGSRLTVL.

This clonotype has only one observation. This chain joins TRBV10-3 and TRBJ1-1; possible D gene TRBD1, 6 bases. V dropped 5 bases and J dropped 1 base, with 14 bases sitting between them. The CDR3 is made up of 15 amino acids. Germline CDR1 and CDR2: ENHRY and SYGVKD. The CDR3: CAISLAGHSNTEAFF. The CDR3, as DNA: TGTGCCATCAGTTTAGCGGGACACTCGAACACTGAAGCTTTCTTT.

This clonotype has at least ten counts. The CDR3 DNA reads as TGTGCCAGCAGTCGAGAGGCCCTGTCGGGTCGAGGGAAGCCCCAGCATTTT. This encodes CASSREALSGRGKPQHF. The chain couples TRBV7-9 to TRBJ1-5; D remains ambiguous. The CDR3 totals 17 residues. The V end was cut by 6 bases, the J end by 8 bases, with 26 bases between. Per the germline V gene, CDR1 is SEHNR and CDR2 is FQNEAQ (reference sequence).

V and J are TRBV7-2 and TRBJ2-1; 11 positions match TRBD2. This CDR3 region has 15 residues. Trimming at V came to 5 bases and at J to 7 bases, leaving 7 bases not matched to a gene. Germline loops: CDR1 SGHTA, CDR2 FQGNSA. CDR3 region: CASSPRTSGSNEQFF. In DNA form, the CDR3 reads TGTGCCAGCAGCCCGCGGACTAGCGGGTCTAATGAGCAGTTCTTC. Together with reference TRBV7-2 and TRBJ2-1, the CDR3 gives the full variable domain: GAGVSQSPSNKVTEKGKDVELRCDPISGHTALYWYRQSLGQGLEFLIYFQGNSAPDKSGLPSDRFSAERTGGSVSTLTIQRTQQEDSAVYLCASSPRTSGSNEQFFGPGTRLTVL.

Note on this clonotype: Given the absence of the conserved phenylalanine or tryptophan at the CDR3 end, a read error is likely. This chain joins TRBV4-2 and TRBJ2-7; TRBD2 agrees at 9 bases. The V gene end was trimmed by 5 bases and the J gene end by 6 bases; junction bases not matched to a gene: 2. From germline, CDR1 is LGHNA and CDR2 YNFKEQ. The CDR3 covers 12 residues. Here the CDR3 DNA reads TGTGCCAGCAGCTCGACTAGCGGCGAGCAGTACCTC. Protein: CASSSTSGEQYL.

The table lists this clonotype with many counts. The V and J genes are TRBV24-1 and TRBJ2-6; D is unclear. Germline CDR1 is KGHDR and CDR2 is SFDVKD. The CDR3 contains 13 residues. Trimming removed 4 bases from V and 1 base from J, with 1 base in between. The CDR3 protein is CATSESGANVLTF. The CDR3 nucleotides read TGTGCCACCAGTGAATCTGGGGCCAACGTCCTGACTTTC.

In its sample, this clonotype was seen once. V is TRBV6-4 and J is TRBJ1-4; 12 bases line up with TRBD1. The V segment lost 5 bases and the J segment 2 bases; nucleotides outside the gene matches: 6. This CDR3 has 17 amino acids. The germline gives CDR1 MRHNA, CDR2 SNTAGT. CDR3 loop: CASSSTGQGATNEKLFF. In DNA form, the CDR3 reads TGTGCCAGCAGTTCGACGGGACAGGGGGCGACTAATGAAAAACTGTTTTTT.

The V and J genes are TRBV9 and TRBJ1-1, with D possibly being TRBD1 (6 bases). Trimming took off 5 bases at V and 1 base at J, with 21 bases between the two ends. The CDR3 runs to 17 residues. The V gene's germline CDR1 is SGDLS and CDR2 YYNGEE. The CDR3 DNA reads TGTGCCAGCAGTAGGGAACCTGCAGGGGAGGGGAACACTGAAGCTTTCTTT. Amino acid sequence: CASSREPAGEGNTEAFF.